This T cell receptor (beta chain) is from a study of beta chain features in type 1 diabetes (dated by TCRdb to the late 2010s). Regarding the research as a whole: Patients and healthy donors did not differ in mean age, gender distribution, total cell number or subset yield. Regulatory and stem cell-like memory subsets were isolated from only 8 patients and about eight healthy donors, whereas naive and central memory subsets came from all 30 or so donors. The study compared the TCRB repertoires of sorted circulating CD4+ T cell subsets in recently diagnosed type 1 diabetes patients with those in matched healthy donors. Across all samples, about 110 million sorted cells were examined, and cell number per subset correlated strongly with RNA yield. On the study overall, not on this receptor specifically: In all four CD4+ subsets, TCRB CDR3 length was moderately but significantly shorter in type 1 diabetes patients. Because cDNA was sequenced instead of genomic DNA, highly expressing activated cells could be over-represented, though the groups showed no difference in activation or CD3 levels. Because the HLA sub-analyses included only small numbers of individuals, any influence of HLA type on TCRB rearrangement was left unresolved. The naive, central memory and regulatory TCRB repertoires appeared to resemble one another more closely among patients than among healthy donors. PCR might favor shorter templates, but patient and control samples were amplified and corrected together, so any skew would affect both groups equally. At VDJ recombination sites, patients with type 1 diabetes made fewer insertions and deleted more nucleotides, a pattern implying thymic rearrangement abnormalities.

Notes on this clone: Its binding antigen is unknown. Nothing much larger sits one base from this clone, and base qualities are not available.

All of the isolated RNA was reverse transcribed with the High Capacity cDNA Reverse Transcription Kit, so expressed TCRB transcripts were sequenced. Deep immunoSEQ sequencing was applied to naive, central memory and regulatory T cell samples, giving an average of around 4 million total reads per sample. Sorted cells were lysed in RLT buffer, and RNA was extracted using DNase-treated RNeasy Micro or Mini kits according to cell number. To prevent cross-contamination, every cell subset was processed on its own, while patient and healthy donor samples were processed together. TCRB sequences were amplified from cDNA with the immunoSEQ multiplex PCR, producing 87-bp fragments spanning the CDR3 region. Amplicons were sequenced on the Illumina HiSeq platform. The study's processing was this. PCR bias was computationally corrected using synthetic template baselines, reads within Hamming distance 2 were collapsed, and singletons that could not be merged were discarded. Reads were aligned against IMGT so that V, D and J genes, CDR3 length and insertions or deletions at six rearrangement sites could be assigned. Clonotype counts were normalized to sorted cell number within each subset before computing true diversity and Gini coefficients with the tcR R package. The overlap coefficient, calculated on TCRB nucleotide sequences, was used to measure repertoire sharing. Out-of-frame TCRB sequences from naive cells were analyzed as a proxy for the pre-selection repertoire. TCRdb provides this immuneACCESS table in a form limited to in-frame rearrangements. Some clones are lacking; in checked studies, under half of them reflect an unresolved V gene, and why the rest are absent is not known. That table furnishes V, J and clone size, whereas the DNA furnished D and trimming. In this sample the table shows hundreds of thousands of clones, around an eighth of which occur a single time. About 0.026% of the sample lies in the top ten.

The CDR3, cysteine through phenylalanine, is 14 amino acids long. This entry keeps only the CDR3 DNA: 42 bases, framed from base 1. Reading the germline V gene gives CDR1 SGDLS and CDR2 YYNGEE. V is reduced by 4 bases and J by 6 bases, leaving a spacing of 17 bases between them. From each donor, a single peripheral blood sample of roughly 0.11 L on average was drawn into heparinised tubes. A BD FACSAria II was used to sort naive, central memory, regulatory and stem cell-like memory CD4+ T cells with a panel that included CD45RO, CCR7, CD25, CD127, CD95 and CD27. All sorted populations exceeded 95% purity. PBMCs were separated immediately by Lymphoprep density gradient centrifugation and were stained directly, without being cultured. So that batch effects would be minimized, each experiment stained and sorted samples in pairs, pairing one healthy donor with one patient.

Recombination linked TRBV9 to TRBJ2-7, with TRBD2 tentatively as D gene (5 bases match). The sample was naive CD4+ T cells from blood. In the paper's terms, the cell subset or site label means: true naive CD4+ T cells. The receptor was isolated from a woman aged 40 to 50 in good health. DNA sequence: TGTGCCAGCAGCCCCCAAGCAGCGGCTGGCGAGCAGTACTTC. The resulting protein is CASSPQAAAGEQYF.